This T cell receptor beta chain was profiled in a study of blood T cell repertoires in COVID-19. The overall study: Researchers got acute and convalescent COVID-19 samples from the United States, Italy and Spain. PBMCs, B-cell-depleted T cells, or T cells were the source of the cDNA or gDNA that made up the material.

This CDR3 contains 13 residues. Trimming removed 0 bases at V and 8 bases at J, with 10 bases between. In the original workflow: Nucleated cell counts were estimated from reference gene primer amplification. Method: immunoSEQ multiplex PCR; TCRdb's copy keeps in-frame clones and lacks some. V, J and clone size are those of that table, while D and trimming were read from the DNA. The sample has roughly 100,000 clones; approximately 87% are singletons. Material for sequencing was peripheral blood. The rearrangement joins TRBV12-3 or TRBV12-4 to TRBJ1-2; no definite D call. The clonotype comes from a human donor in a cohort sampled during active or convalescent COVID-19. In nucleotides, the CDR3 is TGTGCCAGCAGTTTAGCCAGGTTGGAAGGCTACACCTTC. It codes for CASSLARLEGYTF.